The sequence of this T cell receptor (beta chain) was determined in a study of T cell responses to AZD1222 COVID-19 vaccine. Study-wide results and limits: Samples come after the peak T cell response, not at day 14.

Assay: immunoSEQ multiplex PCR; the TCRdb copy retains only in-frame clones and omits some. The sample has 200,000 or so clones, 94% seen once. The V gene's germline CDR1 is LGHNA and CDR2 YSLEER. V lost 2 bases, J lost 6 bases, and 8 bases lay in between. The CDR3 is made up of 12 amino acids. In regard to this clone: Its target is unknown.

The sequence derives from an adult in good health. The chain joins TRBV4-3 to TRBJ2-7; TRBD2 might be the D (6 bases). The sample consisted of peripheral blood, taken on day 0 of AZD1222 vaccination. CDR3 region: CASSQTGGEQYF. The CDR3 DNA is TGCGCCAGCAGCCAAACCGGGGGCGAGCAGTACTTC.